This section outlines one T cell receptor (beta chain) sequence together with its context. This specimen comes from a study of blood T cell repertoires in COVID-19. Study at large: Sites across the United States, Italy and Spain contributed samples from acute and convalescent COVID-19. Nucleic acid was either cDNA or gDNA, and it came from T cells, B-cell-depleted T cells, or PBMCs.

As processed by the authors: Amplified reference gene primers provided the basis for estimating nucleated cell counts. Measured with immunoSEQ multiplex PCR; TCRdb has only the in-frame clones, and not every one. Clone size and V and J calls were adopted from that table, with D and trimming inferred from the DNA. The data show about 63,000 clones, about 83% seen once. This TCR was sampled from a woman older than 75 with acute or convalescent COVID-19. What was sequenced was peripheral blood.

As DNA, the CDR3 is TGTGCCAGTAGTATTTCGGGACATGGCACAGATACGCAGTATTTT. Its translation: CASSISGHGTDTQYF. The V gene is TRBV19, the J gene TRBJ2-3; D is possibly TRBD1 (6 bases). This CDR3 contains 15 residues. V shed 3 bases and J shed 1 base, with 11 bases lying between them. Germline CDR1 reads LNHDA; CDR2 reads SQIVND (reference sequence).